These 9 T cell receptor beta chains originate from one sample sequenced in a study of identical twins. TCRdb called the 5' RACE reads again in MiXCR, with one record for every CDR3 protein. The data contain nearly 650,000 distinct CDR3 sequences, less than 9% of them singletons. In addition, the sample was reused for a study of yellow fever vaccine responses in identical twins.

Sequencing used PBMCs. The source is a woman between 18 and 29 years old in good health.

The CDR3 spells CASSPQRGGRRTDTQYF. The CDR3 DNA follows: TGTGCCAGCTCACCACAGCGGGGGGGCCGTCGGACAGATACGCAGTATTTT. The chain employs TRBV18 and TRBJ2-3, with 10 positions matching TRBD2. With 1 base clipped from V and 3 bases from J, the junction kept 7 bases outside the gene matches. This CDR3 region has 17 residues. CDR1 is KGHSH and CDR2 is LQKENI in the germline V gene.

This clonotype was detected ten times or more. The chain couples TRBV29-1 to TRBJ2-6, with D hard to call. The CDR3 runs to 16 residues. V was pared by 0 bases and J by 7 bases, with 16 bases between. Germline assignment: CDR1 SQVTM and CDR2 ANQGSEA. The CDR3 protein is CSVEDRKQVGANVLTF. The CDR3 DNA follows: TGCAGCGTTGAAGATAGGAAGCAGGTTGGAGCCAACGTCCTGACTTTC.

The table lists this clonotype with many counts. CDR3 DNA sequence: TGTGCCAGCAGTGCGGGCGGGAGAGGCGAGACCCAGTACTTC. This gives the protein CASSAGGRGETQYF. The gene calls are TRBV6-1 and TRBJ2-5, with 7 bases lining up with TRBD2. The CDR3 extends over 14 amino acids. The V and J ends lost 4 bases and 5 bases, in that order; junction bases with no gene match: 7. Germline CDR1 reads MNHNS; CDR2 reads SASEGT.

This clonotype has more than one count but fewer than ten. A junction end diverges from the germline sequence, so it may reflect a read error. The chain joins TRBV20-1 to TRBJ2-6; either TRBD1 or TRBD2 may fit D (5 bases each). Germline V lookup: CDR1 DFQATT, CDR2 SNEGSKA (reference sequence). This CDR3 is 17 amino acids long. Here the CDR3 reads CCASDTGPSSGANVLTF. As DNA, the CDR3 is TGCTGTGCTAGTGATACGGGACCGAGCTCTGGGGCCAACGTCCTGACTTTC.

This clonotype was recorded many times. The chain employs TRBV27 and TRBJ2-1; 9 nucleotides agree with TRBD1. The J segment lost 7 bases and the V segment lost 5 bases, leaving 9 bases of the junction unmatched. Germline CDR1 is MNHEY and CDR2 is SMNVEV (reference sequence). The CDR3 extends over 15 amino acids. DNA of the CDR3: TGTGCCAGCAGTAACCTCGGGACAGGGTTAAATGAGCAGTTCTTC. Residues: CASSNLGTGLNEQFF.

This clonotype was picked up one time. V and J are TRBV13 and TRBJ2-2; 9 bases align to TRBD1. CDR1 is PRHDT and CDR2 is FYEKMQ in the germline V gene (reference sequence). The CDR3 length is 16 residues. V lost 2 bases to trimming and J lost 3 bases; unmatched junction nucleotides: 4. CDR3 sequence reads: CASSLPRDRDTGELFF. CDR3 bases: TGTGCCAGCAGCTTACCCCGGGACAGGGACACCGGGGAGCTGTTTTTT.

This chain connects TRBV24-1 to TRBJ2-2; 9 bases agree with TRBD1. The germline V gene encodes CDR1 KGHDR and CDR2 SFDVKD. V was clipped by 4 bases and J by 3 bases; unmatched bases: 5. The CDR3 consists of 16 residues. The CDR3 here is CATSEMTGGYTGELFF. As DNA, the CDR3 is TGTGCCACCAGTGAGATGACAGGGGGGTACACCGGGGAGCTGTTTTTT.

The chain combines TRBV7-9 with TRBJ2-4, with TRBD1 matching 7 bases. There are 12 residues in the CDR3. Germline lookup yields CDR1 SEHNR and CDR2 FQNEAQ (reference sequence). The trim removed 0 bases at V and 15 bases at J, leaving 5 bases unmatched. This chain's CDR3 is CASSLAGGVMYF. The DNA for the CDR3 is TGTGCCAGCAGCTTAGCAGGGGGCGTTATGTACTTC.

V gene TRBV11-2 combines with J gene TRBJ2-7; D perhaps matches TRBD1 (6 bases). Between the trimmed V and J ends, which lost 1 base and 1 base, there was a span of 11 bases. The CDR3 has 15 residues. Germline V lookup: CDR1 SGHAT, CDR2 FQNNGV. The CDR3 reads CASSLASGVSYEQYF. The CDR3 DNA follows: TGTGCCAGCAGCTTAGCGTCAGGGGTTTCCTACGAGCAGTACTTC.